Following are 9 T cell receptor beta chains from one sample sequenced in a study of blood T cell repertoires in COVID-19. The method was immunoSEQ multiplex PCR; TCRdb's version includes in-frame clones alone and lacks a portion of them. This table holds just under 60,000 clones, about four fifths found once. The sample consisted of peripheral blood. These TCRs come from a man older than 75 with COVID-19, enrolled during active disease.

V and J are TRBV7-2 and TRBJ1-6; D might be TRBD1 (6 bases). Germline values: CDR1 SGHTA, CDR2 FQGNSA. Trimming pared 2 bases from V and 6 bases from J, leaving 14 bases between. The CDR3 covers 16 residues. The CDR3 nucleotides are TGTGCCAGCAGCTTAAATTCGGGACAAATTAATTCACCCCTCCACTTT. This sequence encodes CASSLNSGQINSPLHF. The full variable domain, with the rest looked up from reference TRBV7-2 and TRBJ1-6, is GAGVSQSPSNKVTEKGKDVELRCDPISGHTALYWYRQSLGQGLEFLIYFQGNSAPDKSGLPSDRFSAERTGGSVSTLTIQRTQQEDSAVYLCASSLNSGQINSPLHFGNGTRLTVT.

The V and J genes are TRBV4-2 and TRBJ2-1; the match to TRBD1 covers 8 bases. There are 19 residues in the CDR3. Trimming at V came to 4 bases and at J to 0 bases, leaving 14 bases not matched to a gene. Germline V lookup: CDR1 LGHNA, CDR2 YNFKEQ. CDR3 bases: TGTGCCAGCAGCCGGGAGGCGGGGACAGGCCTGAGCTCCTACAATGAGCAGTTCTTC. Its protein is CASSREAGTGLSSYNEQFF.

The CDR3 reads CSASVLSKTVTNEKLFF. CDR3 sequence (DNA): TGCAGTGCTAGTGTTTTGAGTAAAACGGTAACTAATGAAAAACTGTTTTTT. The V call is TRBV20-1, the J call TRBJ1-4; unclear D gene. V was pared by 3 bases and J by 1 base, with 18 bases between. CDR1 DFQATT and CDR2 SNEGSKA come from the germline V gene (reference sequence). CDR3 length: 17 amino acids.

The rearrangement joins TRBV27 to TRBJ1-2, with unresolved D. Trimming took 1 base from V and 6 from J, leaving 12 bases between them. CDR1 MNHEY and CDR2 SMNVEV come from the germline V gene (reference sequence). This CDR3 comprises 14 residues. CDR3: CASSLFPGPNGYTF. CDR3 DNA: TGTGCCAGCAGTTTATTTCCAGGCCCCAATGGCTACACCTTC.

The table lists this clone with a few counts. The gene calls are TRBV5-6 and TRBJ1-5; weak D call: TRBD1 (6 bases). V was pared by 4 bases and J by 1 base, with 9 bases between. Germline CDR1 reads SGHDT; CDR2 reads YYEEEE. The CDR3 has 14 amino acids. CDR3 protein: CASSKGQSNQPQHF. DNA for the CDR3: TGTGCCAGCAGCAAGGGACAAAGCAATCAGCCCCAGCATTTT.

This clone was detected a few times. The chain uses TRBV28 and TRBJ1-4; TRBD1 matches 7 bases. V shed 6 bases, J shed 8 bases, and the junction held 6 bases outside the gene matches. CDR3 size: 13 residues. In germline, CDR1 is MDHEN, CDR2 SYDVKM. CDR3 in amino acids: CASSSGQHEKLFF. The CDR3 nucleotides are TGTGCCAGCAGCTCGGGACAGCACGAAAAACTGTTTTTT.

The rearrangement joins TRBV2 to TRBJ1-1; 7 nucleotides align to TRBD1. The germline V gene encodes CDR1 SNHLY and CDR2 FYNNEI. The V and J ends lost 4 bases and 2 bases, in that order; junction bases with no gene match: 1. The CDR3 sequence is 13 residues long. The CDR3 coding sequence is TGTGCCAGCAGTGGGGACAGCAACACTGAAGCTTTCTTT. This translates into CASSGDSNTEAFF.

V gene TRBV24-1 combines with J gene TRBJ1-1, with 7 bases matching TRBD1. V lost 4 bases to trimming and J lost 7 bases; unmatched junction nucleotides: 2. Germline values: CDR1 KGHDR, CDR2 SFDVKD. CDR3 length: 12 residues. The CDR3 here is CATSDPGGEAFF. CDR3 coding DNA: TGTGCCACCAGTGACCCAGGGGGTGAAGCTTTCTTT.

The chain joins TRBV5-4 to TRBJ1-2; no definite D call. Germline V lookup: CDR1 SGHNT, CDR2 YYREEE (reference sequence). The CDR3 is made up of 12 amino acids. The V gene lost 4 bases and the J gene lost 4 bases, with 8 bases spanning the gap. The CDR3 DNA reads as TGTGCCAGCAGCAGTGACTCCTATGGCTACACCTTC. Translated, it gives CASSSDSYGYTF.